Listed here is a single T cell receptor (beta chain). The data are from a study of blood T cell repertoires in COVID-19. Profiling relied on immunoSEQ multiplex PCR, and the TCRdb table lists in-frame clones only, not all of them. This table holds roughly 420,000 clones, roughly 88% found once. The trim removed 2 bases at V and 7 bases at J, leaving 6 bases unmatched. CDR1 is MNHEY, CDR2 SVGEGT, per germline. This CDR3 region has 15 residues. V is TRBV6-2 or TRBV6-3 and J is TRBJ2-1; 9 bases are shared with TRBD2. This TCR was recovered from a woman aged 30 to 39 with acute COVID-19. Input material: PBMCs or T cells enriched from blood (not recorded which). The CDR3 DNA reads as TGTGCCAGCAGTTACCGAGCGGGGGGTATAAATGAGCAGTTCTTC. Its protein is CASSYRAGGINEQFF.